The sequence of this T cell receptor (beta chain) was determined in a study of OX40 agonist ivuxolimab in advanced cancers. Background on the study: Patients were treated with ivuxolimab, an agonistic anti-OX40 (CD134) antibody. Hepatocellular carcinoma, melanoma, renal cell or head and neck cancer was diagnosed in the dose-escalation patients.

Deletions cut 3 bases from V and 7 bases from J, with 16 bases between. Germline assignment: CDR1 SGHTA and CDR2 FQGNSA. The CDR3 contains 14 residues. Clones were read by immunoSEQ multiplex PCR, and TCRdb kept only the in-frame ones, dropping some. The sample holds fewer than 85,000 clones; around nine tenths are singletons and the top ten take 0.72%. This sequence joins TRBV7-2 and TRBJ2-7; no firm D call. The source is an adult with an advanced solid tumor such as melanoma, head and neck, liver or kidney cancer. The source material was CD4+ or CD8+ T cells sorted from blood, sampled in a trial of the OX40 agonist ivuxolimab. CDR3 DNA sequence: TGTGCCAGCAGCTTCGATCCGGGCCCCCGGGAGCAGTACTTC. This gives the protein CASSFDPGPREQYF.